The clone carrying this T cell receptor beta chain was observed many times. The antigen remains undetermined. This entry comes from a study of T cells after yellow fever vaccination. In making TCR cDNA, 5'RACE template switching added a universal primer site and UMIs to it. Using its own MiXCR run on the 5' RACE reads, TCRdb lists one record per CDR3 protein. The table has around 310,000 distinct CDR3 sequences, 3% to 4.5% seen once. Findings of the study overall: At less than 97% for CD4 and 88% for CD8, most primary-vaccination clones showed up again after the booster.

Trimming removed 3 bases from V and 4 bases from J, with 16 bases in between. CDR3 length: 16 amino acids. In germline, CDR1 is SGDLS, CDR2 YYNGEE. The TCR sequence derives from a man younger than 35 who received the YFV17D yellow fever vaccine. This chain uses TRBV9 with TRBJ2-2, with D possibly matching TRBD1 (6 bases). The material sequenced was PBMCs, taken on the day of the yellow fever booster vaccination. The CDR3 coding sequence is TGTGCCAGCAGCGCACCGGACAGATATGGCACCGGGGAGCTGTTTTTT. Its translation is CASSAPDRYGTGELFF.